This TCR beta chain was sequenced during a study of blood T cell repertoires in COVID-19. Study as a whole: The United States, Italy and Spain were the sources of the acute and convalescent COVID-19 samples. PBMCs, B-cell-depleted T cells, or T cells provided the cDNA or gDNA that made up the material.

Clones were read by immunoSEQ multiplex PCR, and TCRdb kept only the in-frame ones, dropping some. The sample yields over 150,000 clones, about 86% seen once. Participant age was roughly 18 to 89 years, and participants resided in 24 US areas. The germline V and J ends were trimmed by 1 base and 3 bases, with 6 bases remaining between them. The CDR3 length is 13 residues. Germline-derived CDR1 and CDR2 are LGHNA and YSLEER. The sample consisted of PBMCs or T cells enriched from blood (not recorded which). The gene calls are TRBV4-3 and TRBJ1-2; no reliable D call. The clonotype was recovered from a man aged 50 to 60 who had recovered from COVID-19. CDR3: CASSQVQYYGYTF. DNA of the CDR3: TGCGCCAGCAGCCAAGTACAGTACTATGGCTACACCTTC.